This is a list of T cell receptor beta chains from one sample in a study of identical twins. Using its own MiXCR run on the 5' RACE reads, TCRdb lists one record per CDR3 protein. Among under 500,000 distinct CDR3 sequences listed, approximately 14% were seen once. These data also featured in a second study, about yellow fever vaccine responses in identical twins.

Sequenced input: CD4+ T cells sorted from blood. The source of these receptors is a woman aged 18-35 years in good health. The CDR3 runs from the conserved cysteine through the conserved F or W. D genes are given only for firm matches. Rows give clone size only sometimes, using once, few, many, or a class for an expanded clone.

CASSPAGTGQEGYTF TGTGCCAGCTCGCCCGCGGGGACAGGCCAGGAAGGCTACACCTTC . TRBJ1-2 TRBD1 15 TRBV18
CASGRGHTDTQYF TGCGCCAGCGGTCGGGGGCACACAGATACGCAGTATTTT few TRBJ2-3 . 13 TRBV5-1
CASSPYSGRTFYNEQFF TGTGCCAGCAGCCCCTATAGCGGGAGGACGTTTTACAATGAGCAGTTCTTC . TRBJ2-1 TRBD2 17 TRBV6-1
CASSSDTQPQHF TGTGCCAGCAGCTCGGACACTCAGCCCCAGCATTTT . TRBJ1-5 . 12 TRBV7-9
CASSLSGINYGYTF TGCGCCAGCAGCTTGTCGGGAATTAACTATGGCTACACCTTC . TRBJ1-2 . 14 TRBV5-1
CARSFGTSGEPNWYEQFF TGTGCCCGCAGTTTCGGTACTAGCGGAGAGCCAAATTGGTATGAGCAGTTCTTC few TRBJ2-1 TRBD2 18 TRBV2
CSVRPGQGVYNEQFF TGCAGCGTCAGACCGGGACAGGGAGTCTACAATGAGCAGTTCTTC . TRBJ2-1 TRBD1 15 TRBV29-1
CASTGSLPTNEQYF TGTGCCAGCACTGGGTCTCTCCCGACGAACGAGCAGTACTTC . TRBJ2-7 . 14 TRBV2
CASSLDVLRGDTQYF TGTGCCAGCAGCTTAGATGTCTTGAGGGGGGATACGCAGTATTTT . TRBJ2-3 . 15 TRBV7-9
CASILVGGLVDNEQFF TGTGCCAGCATCCTGGTAGGGGGGCTTGTGGACAATGAGCAGTTCTTC . TRBJ2-1 . 16 TRBV3-1
CAGGAQVSHEQYF TGTGCCGGCGGTGCACAGGTTAGCCACGAGCAGTACTTC few TRBJ2-7 . 13 TRBV7-9
CASRPGLAGVYEQYF TGTGCCAGCAGACCGGGACTAGCGGGAGTTTACGAGCAGTACTTC few TRBJ2-7 TRBD2 15 TRBV2
CASSFSGSISGELFF TGCGCCAGCAGCTTCAGCGGGAGTATCTCCGGGGAGCTGTTTTTT few TRBJ2-2 TRBD2 15 TRBV5-1
CASSYARTGAKNIQYF TGTGCCAGCAGTTACGCCAGAACAGGAGCCAAAAACATTCAGTACTTC few TRBJ2-4 . 16 TRBV6-2/TRBV6-3
CASSFNSGSPFTDTQYF TGCGCCAGCAGCTTTAATAGCGGGAGCCCCTTCACAGATACGCAGTATTTT many TRBJ2-3 TRBD2 17 TRBV5-1
CASSPTRTSGTEQYF TGTGCCAGCAGTCCAACTCGGACTAGCGGGACCGAGCAGTACTTC few TRBJ2-7 TRBD2 15 TRBV6-1
CATDRTSGGGGELFF TGTGCCACCGACCGGACTAGCGGGGGTGGCGGGGAGCTGTTTTTT few TRBJ2-2 TRBD2 15 TRBV2
CASSLGSNSPLHF TGTGCCAGCAGCTTGGGCTCTAATTCACCCCTCCACTTT few TRBJ1-6 . 13 TRBV7-2
CSTGNAGLGETQYF TGCAGCACGGGGAATGCAGGGTTGGGGGAGACCCAGTACTTC many TRBJ2-5 . 14 TRBV29-1